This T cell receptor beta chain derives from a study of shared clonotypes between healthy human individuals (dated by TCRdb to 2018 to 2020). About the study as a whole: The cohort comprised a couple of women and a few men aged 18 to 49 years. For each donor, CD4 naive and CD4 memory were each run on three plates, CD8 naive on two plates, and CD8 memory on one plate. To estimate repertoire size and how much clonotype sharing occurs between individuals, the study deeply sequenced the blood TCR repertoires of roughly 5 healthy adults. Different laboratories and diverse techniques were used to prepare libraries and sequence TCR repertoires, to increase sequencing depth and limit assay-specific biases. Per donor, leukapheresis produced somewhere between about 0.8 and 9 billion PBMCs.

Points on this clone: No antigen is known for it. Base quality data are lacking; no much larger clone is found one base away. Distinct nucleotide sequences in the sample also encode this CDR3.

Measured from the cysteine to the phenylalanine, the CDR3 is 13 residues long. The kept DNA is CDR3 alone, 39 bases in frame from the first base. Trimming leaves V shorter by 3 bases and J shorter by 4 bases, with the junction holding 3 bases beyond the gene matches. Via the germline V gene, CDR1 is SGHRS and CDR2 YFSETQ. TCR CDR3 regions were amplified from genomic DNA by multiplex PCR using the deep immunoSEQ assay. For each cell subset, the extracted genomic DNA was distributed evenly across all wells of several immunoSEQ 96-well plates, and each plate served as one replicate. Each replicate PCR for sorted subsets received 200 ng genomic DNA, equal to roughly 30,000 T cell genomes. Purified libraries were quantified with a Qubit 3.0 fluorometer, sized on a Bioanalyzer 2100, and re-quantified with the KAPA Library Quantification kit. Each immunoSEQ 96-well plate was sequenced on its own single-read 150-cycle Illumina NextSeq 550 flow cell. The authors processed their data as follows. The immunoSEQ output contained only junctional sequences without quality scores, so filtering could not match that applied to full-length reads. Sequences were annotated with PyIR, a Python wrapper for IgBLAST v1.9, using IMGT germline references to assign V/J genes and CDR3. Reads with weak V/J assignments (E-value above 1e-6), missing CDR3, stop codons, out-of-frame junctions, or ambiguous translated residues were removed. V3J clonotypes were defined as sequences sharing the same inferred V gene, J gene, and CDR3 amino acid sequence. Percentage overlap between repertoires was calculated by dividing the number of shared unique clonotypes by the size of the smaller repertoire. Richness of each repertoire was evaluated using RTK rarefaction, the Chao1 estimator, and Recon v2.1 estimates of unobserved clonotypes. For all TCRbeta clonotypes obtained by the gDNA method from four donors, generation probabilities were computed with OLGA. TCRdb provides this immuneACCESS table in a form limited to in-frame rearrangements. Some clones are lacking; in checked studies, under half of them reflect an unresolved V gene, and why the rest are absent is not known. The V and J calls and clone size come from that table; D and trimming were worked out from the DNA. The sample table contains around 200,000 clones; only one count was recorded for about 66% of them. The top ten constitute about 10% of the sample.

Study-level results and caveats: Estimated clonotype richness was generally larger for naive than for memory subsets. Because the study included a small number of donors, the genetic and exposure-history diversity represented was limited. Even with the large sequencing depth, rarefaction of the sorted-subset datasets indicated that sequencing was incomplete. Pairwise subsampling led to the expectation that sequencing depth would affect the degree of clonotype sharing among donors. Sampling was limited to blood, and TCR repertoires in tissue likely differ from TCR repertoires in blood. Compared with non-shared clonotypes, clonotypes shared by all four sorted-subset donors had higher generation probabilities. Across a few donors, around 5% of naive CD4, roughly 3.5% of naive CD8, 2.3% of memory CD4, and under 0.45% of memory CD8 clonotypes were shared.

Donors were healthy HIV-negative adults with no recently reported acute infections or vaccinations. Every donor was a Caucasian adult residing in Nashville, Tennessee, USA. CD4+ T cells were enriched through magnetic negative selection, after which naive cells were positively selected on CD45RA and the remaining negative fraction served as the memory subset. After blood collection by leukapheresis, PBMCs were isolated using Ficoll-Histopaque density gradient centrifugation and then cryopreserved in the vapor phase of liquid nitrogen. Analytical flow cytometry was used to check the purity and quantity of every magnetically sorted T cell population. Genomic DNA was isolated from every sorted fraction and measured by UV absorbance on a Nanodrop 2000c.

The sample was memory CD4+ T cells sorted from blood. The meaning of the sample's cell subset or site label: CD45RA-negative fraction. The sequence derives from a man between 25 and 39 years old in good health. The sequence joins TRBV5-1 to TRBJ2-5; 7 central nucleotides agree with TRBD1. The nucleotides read TGCGCCAGCAGCTCGACAGGGCTAGAGACCCAGTACTTC. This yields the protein CASSSTGLETQYF.